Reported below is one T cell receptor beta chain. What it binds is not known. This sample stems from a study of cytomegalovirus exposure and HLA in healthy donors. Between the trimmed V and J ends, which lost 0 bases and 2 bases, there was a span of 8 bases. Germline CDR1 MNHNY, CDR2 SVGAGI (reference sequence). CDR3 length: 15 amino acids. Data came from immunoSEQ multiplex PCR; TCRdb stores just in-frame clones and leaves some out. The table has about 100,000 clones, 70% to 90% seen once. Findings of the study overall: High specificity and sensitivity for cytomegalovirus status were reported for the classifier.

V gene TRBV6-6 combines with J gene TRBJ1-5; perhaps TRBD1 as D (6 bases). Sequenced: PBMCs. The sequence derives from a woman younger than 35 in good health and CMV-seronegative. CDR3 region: CASSYSGAGNQPQHF. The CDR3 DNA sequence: TGTGCCAGCAGTTACTCGGGGGCCGGCAATCAGCCCCAGCATTTT.